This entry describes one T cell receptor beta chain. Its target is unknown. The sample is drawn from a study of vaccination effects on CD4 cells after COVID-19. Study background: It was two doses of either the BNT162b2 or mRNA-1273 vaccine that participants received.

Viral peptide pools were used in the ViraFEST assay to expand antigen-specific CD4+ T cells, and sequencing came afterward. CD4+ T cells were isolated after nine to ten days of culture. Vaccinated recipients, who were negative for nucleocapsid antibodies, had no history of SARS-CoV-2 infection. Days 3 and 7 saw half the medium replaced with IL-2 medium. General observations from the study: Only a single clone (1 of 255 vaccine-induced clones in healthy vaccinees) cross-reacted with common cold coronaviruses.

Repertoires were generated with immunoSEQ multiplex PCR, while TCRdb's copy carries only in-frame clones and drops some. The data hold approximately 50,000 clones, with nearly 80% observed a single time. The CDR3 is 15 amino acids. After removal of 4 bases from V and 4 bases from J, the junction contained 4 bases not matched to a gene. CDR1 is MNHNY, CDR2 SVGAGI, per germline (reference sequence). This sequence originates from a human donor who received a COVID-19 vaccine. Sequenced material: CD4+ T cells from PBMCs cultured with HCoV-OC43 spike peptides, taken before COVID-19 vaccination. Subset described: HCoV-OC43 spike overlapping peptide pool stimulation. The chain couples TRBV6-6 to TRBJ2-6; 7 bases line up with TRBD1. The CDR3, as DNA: TGTGCCAGCAGTTCCAGGGGGTCCGGGGCCAACGTCCTGACTTTC. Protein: CASSSRGSGANVLTF.